Sequencing of this T cell receptor (beta chain) was carried out in a study of blood T cell repertoires in COVID-19. Study-wide background: Both acute and convalescent COVID-19 samples were obtained from the United States, Italy and Spain. T cells, B-cell-depleted T cells, or PBMCs provided the cDNA or gDNA that served as material.

Methods used by the authors: Reference gene primer amplification yielded estimated nucleated cell counts. Measured with immunoSEQ multiplex PCR; TCRdb has only the in-frame clones, and not every one. V and J calls and clone size are as listed in that table; D and trimming were resolved from the DNA. The table lists 95,000 to 150,000 clones, about four fifths of them singletons. With V trimmed by 3 bases and J by 5 bases, 13 bases remained unmatched. In germline, CDR1 is LNHDA, CDR2 SQIVND (reference sequence). The CDR3 has 17 amino acids. Input material: peripheral blood. This receptor was obtained from a man aged 60-69 years with active or convalescent COVID-19. The genes are TRBV19 and TRBJ1-1; TRBD1 aligns across 9 bases. CDR3 residues: CASSMRHQTGGGTEAFF. In nucleotides, the CDR3 is TGTGCCAGTAGTATGAGGCACCAGACAGGGGGAGGAACTGAAGCTTTCTTT.